Presented here are 24 T cell receptor beta chains from one specimen sequenced in a study of blood T cells in healthy people across ages. Sample-barcoded 5' priming and a J-beta primer mix drove a second PCR of about 6 to 11 cycles. MiXCR, applied by TCRdb to the 5' RACE reads, yields one record per CDR3 protein. Among about 900,000 distinct CDR3 sequences listed, around 62% were seen once. Sequencing was done on a sample of blood. These receptors were collected from a man aged 30-40 years in good health.

V is TRBV6-2 or TRBV6-3 and J is TRBJ1-2; tentative D call: TRBD1 (6 bases). V lost 5 bases and J lost 1, with 14 bases in between. The CDR3 has 15 amino acids. Germline V gene data show CDR1 as MNHEY and CDR2 as SVGEGT. The CDR3 loop is CASSPPGHINYGYTF. The CDR3 DNA is TGTGCCAGCAGTCCACCGGGACACATTAACTATGGCTACACCTTC.

There are a few counts of this clonotype. This rearrangement joins TRBV7-2 to TRBJ2-4; D is possibly TRBD1 (6 bases). This CDR3 region has 16 residues. Trimming shortened V by 2 bases and J by 5 bases, and 16 bases separated the two germline ends. Germline V lookup: CDR1 SGHTA, CDR2 FQGNSA. As DNA, the CDR3 is TGTGCCAGCAGCTTAAGATCGTCAGGGGCTCAAAACATTCAGTACTTC. Its translation is CASSLRSSGAQNIQYF.

The chain carries TRBV24-1 and TRBJ2-3; 12 nucleotides agree with TRBD1. V was pared by 7 bases and J by 6 bases, with 7 bases of the junction left unmatched. Germline assignment: CDR1 KGHDR and CDR2 SFDVKD. This CDR3 contains 15 residues. The CDR3 coding sequence is TGTGCCACCAGCCAGGGACAGGGGGCTTCGGATACGCAGTATTTT. It encodes CATSQGQGASDTQYF.

The rearrangement uses TRBV7-9 and TRBJ2-7; D not certain. With 6 bases removed from V and 5 bases from J, the gap between germline ends came to 11 bases. The CDR3 loop spans 12 amino acids. Germline V gives CDR1 SEHNR, CDR2 FQNEAQ (reference sequence). The CDR3 loop reads CASSLRYDEQYF. In nucleotides, the CDR3 is TGTGCCAGCAGTCTGAGGTACGACGAGCAGTACTTC.

This clonotype was detected a few times. J is TRBJ2-7 and V is TRBV6-5; D not resolved. The V gene's germline CDR1 is MNHEY and CDR2 SVGAGI. The germline V and J ends were trimmed by 5 bases and 5 bases, with 13 bases remaining between them. This CDR3 is 13 amino acids long. The chain's CDR3 is CASSPRVPDEQYF. The CDR3 DNA reads as TGTGCCAGCAGTCCTCGGGTCCCCGACGAGCAGTACTTC.

The V call is TRBV5-5, the J call TRBJ2-5; D might be TRBD2 (5 bases). Deletions cut 7 bases from V and 2 bases from J, with 18 bases between. CDR3 length: 15 residues. CDR1 and CDR2 from the germline V gene are SGHKS and YYEKEE (reference sequence). CDR3 sequence (DNA): TGTGCCAGCTTCCCCGGGGAGAAGGCGCAAGAGACCCAGTACTTC. It is translated as CASFPGEKAQETQYF.

This chain uses TRBV4-3 with TRBJ2-2; D gene ambiguous. The CDR3 consists of 17 residues. The germline gives CDR1 LGHNA, CDR2 YSLEER. V lost 0 bases to trimming and J lost 5 bases, with 16 bases between them. The CDR3 region has the DNA TGCGCCAGCAGCCAAGAGTTACGAAGCCTGGGGACCGGGGAGCTGTTTTTT. Its protein is CASSQELRSLGTGELFF.

The chain couples TRBV7-2 to TRBJ2-3; D not resolved. V gave up 0 bases and J gave up 6 bases, with 10 bases separating them. CDR3 size: 14 residues. Germline CDR1 SGHTA, CDR2 FQGNSA. The CDR3 protein is CASSLARYRDTQYF. The DNA of the CDR3 is TGTGCCAGCAGCTTAGCGAGATATAGGGATACGCAGTATTTT.

This chain links TRBV20-1 with TRBJ2-7, with D hard to call. Germline V lookup: CDR1 DFQATT, CDR2 SNEGSKA (reference sequence). The V gene lost 3 bases and the J gene lost 4 bases, with 10 bases spanning the gap. CDR3 length equals 12 residues. The CDR3 loop reads CSARIREYEQYF. The CDR3 DNA is TGCAGTGCTAGGATCAGAGAATACGAGCAGTACTTC.

The table lists this clonotype with many counts. The chain combines TRBV27 with TRBJ2-2; D gene ambiguous. This CDR3 is built from 12 residues. V was cut by 6 bases and J by 7 bases, with 9 bases left in between. The germline V gene has CDR1 MNHEY and CDR2 SMNVEV (reference sequence). DNA for the CDR3: TGTGCCAGCAGCTACCAGGTCGGGGAGCTGTTTTTT. Its protein product is CASSYQVGELFF.

This CDR3 reads CAHNPNTGELFF. DNA of the CDR3: TGTGCCCACAATCCGAACACCGGGGAGCTGTTTTTT. This rearrangement joins TRBV30 to TRBJ2-2; D is uncertain. Germline CDR1 is GTSNPN and CDR2 is SVGIG (reference sequence). CDR3 length: 12 residues. V was clipped by 8 bases and J by 0 bases, with 7 bases between them.

This rearrangement joins TRBV5-8 to TRBJ1-2; D unclear. CDR1 and CDR2 from the germline V gene are SGHTS and YDEGEE. V was pared by 1 base and J by 1 base, with 11 bases between. The CDR3 sequence is 15 residues long. In DNA form, the CDR3 reads TGTGCCAGCAGCTTGCGTTCAATGGGTAACTATGGCTACACCTTC. Translated, it gives CASSLRSMGNYGYTF.

V gene TRBV7-8 combines with J gene TRBJ2-7; the D call may be TRBD1 or TRBD2 (6 bases each). V was shortened by 5 bases and J by 1 base, with 12 bases between the two germline ends. Germline V gene sequence: CDR1 SGHVS, CDR2 FQNEAQ. The length of the CDR3 is 14 residues. The CDR3 protein is CASSPGDISYEQYF. DNA of the CDR3: TGTGCCAGCAGCCCGGGGGACATTTCCTACGAGCAGTACTTC.

The chain couples TRBV7-2 to TRBJ1-4; D not resolved. Germline assignment: CDR1 SGHTA and CDR2 FQGNSA. CDR3 length equals 13 residues. V lost 0 bases, J lost 8 bases, and 7 bases lay in between. CDR3 residues: CASSLAFAEKLFF. The CDR3 bases are TGTGCCAGCAGCTTAGCGTTTGCCGAAAAACTGTTTTTT.

The rearrangement joins TRBV7-9 to TRBJ2-3; D is unclear. V lost 6 bases, J lost 0 bases, and 7 bases lay in between. Germline assignment: CDR1 SEHNR and CDR2 FQNEAQ (reference sequence). CDR3 length: 13 amino acids. The CDR3 DNA is TGTGCCAGCAGTTACGCGAGCACAGATACGCAGTATTTT. Encoded protein: CASSYASTDTQYF.

The V call is TRBV4-2, the J call TRBJ2-4, with D perhaps TRBD2 (6 bases). V was pared by 1 base and J by 13 bases, with 20 bases between. Germline V lookup: CDR1 LGHNA, CDR2 YNFKEQ. The CDR3 runs 15 residues. CDR3 region: CASSQGEGFGGEQYF. In nucleotides, the CDR3 is TGTGCCAGCAGCCAAGGGGAAGGGTTTGGAGGGGAGCAGTACTTC.

This clonotype has only a few counts. The CDR3 sequence: CASSLGSGNNEKLFF. The DNA for the CDR3 is TGTGCCAGCAGCTTAGGGTCAGGGAATAATGAAAAACTGTTTTTT. This sequence joins TRBV7-8 and TRBJ1-4, with D maybe TRBD1 (5 bases). V lost 1 base to trimming and J lost 4 bases, with 10 bases between them. Germline CDR1 SGHVS, CDR2 FQNEAQ. This CDR3 has 15 amino acids.

The rearrangement links TRBV28 to TRBJ1-6; 8 nucleotides agree with TRBD1. This CDR3 region has 16 residues. From germline, CDR1 is MDHEN and CDR2 SYDVKM. The V gene end was trimmed by 3 bases and the J gene end by 3 bases; junction bases not matched to a gene: 4. The CDR3 loop reads CASSFLQGVYNSPLHF. In DNA, the CDR3 is TGTGCCAGCAGTTTCCTACAGGGGGTCTATAATTCACCCCTCCACTTT.

The J gene is TRBJ2-1, the V gene TRBV4-2; D is tentatively TRBD1 or TRBD2 (6 bases each). The CDR3 sequence is 18 residues long. The germline V gene has CDR1 LGHNA and CDR2 YNFKEQ. Trimming cost V 4 bases and J 4 bases, with 23 bases left between them. The CDR3 protein is CASSPSDFRGRRYNEQFF. The CDR3 DNA sequence: TGTGCCAGCAGCCCATCCGACTTTCGGGGGCGACGTTACAATGAGCAGTTCTTC.

The V call is TRBV12-3 or TRBV12-4, the J call TRBJ2-7; D possibly corresponds to TRBD2 (6 bases). Trimming shortened V by 6 bases and J by 1 base, and 13 bases separated the two germline ends. CDR3 length: 14 amino acids. This CDR3 is CASSPMGGSYEQYF. The CDR3 DNA is TGTGCCAGCAGCCCAATGGGGGGTTCCTACGAGCAGTACTTC.

The chain joins TRBV12-3 or TRBV12-4 to TRBJ1-2; perhaps TRBD1 as D (6 bases). Trimming removed 6 bases at V and 1 base at J, with 9 bases between. The CDR3 extends over 13 amino acids. CDR3 DNA sequence: TGTGCCAGCAGGCTGGACAGTAACTATGGCTACACCTTC. This sequence encodes CASRLDSNYGYTF.

J is TRBJ1-1 and V is TRBV29-1; D perhaps matches TRBD1 (6 bases). The V gene's germline CDR1 is SQVTM and CDR2 ANQGSEA. V lost 5 bases to trimming and J lost 4 bases, with 11 bases between them. This CDR3 has 12 residues. The CDR3 region has the DNA TGCAGCGTTATTACGGGGGCCACTGAAGCTTTCTTT. It encodes CSVITGATEAFF.

The J gene is TRBJ1-2, the V gene TRBV6-5; a weak D match, TRBD1 (5 bases). V was clipped by 5 bases and J by 5 bases, with 21 bases between them. Germline V CDR1 and CDR2: MNHEY, SVGAGI. This CDR3 region has 16 residues. CDR3 in amino acids: CASSRGAKGTVYGYTF. As DNA, the CDR3 is TGTGCCAGCAGTCGGGGAGCCAAAGGGACGGTTTATGGCTACACCTTC.

Remarks on this clonotype: An end of the junction does not agree with germline; a read error may underlie this. The chain employs TRBV4-3 and TRBJ1-2; 7 bases fit TRBD1. The CDR3 totals 12 residues. Germline V gene lookup returns CDR1 LGHNA and CDR2 YSLEER. Here the CDR3 reads CASSQGQHGYTF. The CDR3, as DNA: TGTGCCAGCAGCCAGGGACAGCATGGCTACACCTTC.